This TCR beta chain was documented in a study of technical replicates of blood from a few donors. Looked up from germline, CDR1 is GTSNPN and CDR2 is SVGIG (reference sequence). Trimming took off 5 bases at V and 0 bases at J, with 10 bases between the two ends. This CDR3 has 14 amino acids. Libraries were prepared by immunoSEQ multiplex PCR; TCRdb keeps only in-frame clonotypes and omits some of them. The sample includes tens of thousands of clones, about 90% of them seen just once. The sequenced sample consisted of T cells isolated from PBMCs. The sequence came from a human donor in good health. V gene TRBV30 combines with J gene TRBJ1-4; the D gene is possibly TRBD1 (6 bases). CDR3 nucleotide sequence: TGTGCCTGGGGCACAGGGTCAACTAATGAAAAACTGTTTTTT. Its translation is CAWGTGSTNEKLFF.